A selection of T cell receptor beta chains follows, all from one sample in a study of CD8+CD57+ T cells in acquired aplastic anemia. TCRdb called the reads again in MiXCR, with one record for every CDR3 protein. The data show 100,000 to 150,000 distinct CDR3 sequences, with almost 40% seen just once and about 2.6% held by the top ten. Sequencing was performed on sorted CD4+, CD8+, or CD8+CD57+ T cells (not recorded which) from PBMCs. All receptors derive from a human donor with aplastic anemia. CDR3s include the opening cysteine and the closing phenylalanine or tryptophan. Fields, in order: CDR3 protein, CDR3 length, V gene, J gene.

CDR3aa: CAISGAGGSSSTDTQYF
len: 17
v_gene: TRBV10-3
j_gene: TRBJ2-3

CDR3aa: CSARDGGRLNTEAFF
len: 15
v_gene: TRBV20-1
j_gene: TRBJ1-1

CDR3aa: CASSQAEGANYGYTF
len: 15
v_gene: TRBV14
j_gene: TRBJ1-2

CDR3aa: CASSQVLGPSPYEQYF
len: 16
v_gene: TRBV4-3
j_gene: TRBJ2-7

CDR3aa: CASSVNPGTVNTEAFF
len: 16
v_gene: TRBV4-2
j_gene: TRBJ1-1

CDR3aa: CSATSRGTDSYEQYF
len: 15
v_gene: TRBV20-1
j_gene: TRBJ2-7

CDR3aa: CASSFQGALNTEAFF
len: 15
v_gene: TRBV5-5
j_gene: TRBJ1-1

CDR3aa: CASSYRYGPLGTGELFF
len: 17
v_gene: TRBV5-6
j_gene: TRBJ2-2

CDR3aa: CSVGKGWIGELFF
len: 13
v_gene: TRBV29-1
j_gene: TRBJ2-2

CDR3aa: CASSLAGQNTGELFF
len: 15
v_gene: TRBV7-9
j_gene: TRBJ2-2

CDR3aa: CASSSSSSGGTDTQYF
len: 16
v_gene: TRBV5-1
j_gene: TRBJ2-3

CDR3aa: CASSGDDRSYNSPLHF
len: 16
v_gene: TRBV6-1
j_gene: TRBJ1-6

CDR3aa: CASSQTMTPGQVNSPLHF
len: 18
v_gene: TRBV4-1
j_gene: TRBJ1-6

CDR3aa: CASSESGEPRAFF
len: 13
v_gene: TRBV6-1
j_gene: TRBJ1-1

CDR3aa: CASLWGQSYEQYF
len: 13
v_gene: TRBV2
j_gene: TRBJ2-7

CDR3aa: CATLDGSWANVLTF
len: 14
v_gene: TRBV6-1
j_gene: TRBJ2-6

CDR3aa: CAISESGDPPLHF
len: 13
v_gene: TRBV10-3
j_gene: TRBJ1-6

CDR3aa: CSALDQENYGYTF
len: 13
v_gene: TRBV20-1
j_gene: TRBJ1-2

CDR3aa: CSAFGQEGSYEQYF
len: 14
v_gene: TRBV20-1
j_gene: TRBJ2-7

CDR3aa: CASGPGGSGANVMTF
len: 15
v_gene: TRBV6-2/TRBV6-3
j_gene: TRBJ2-6

CDR3aa: CASSEAVERDYGYTF
len: 15
v_gene: TRBV6-1
j_gene: TRBJ1-2

CDR3aa: CASSRDRGATNERLFF
len: 16
v_gene: TRBV12-3/TRBV12-4
j_gene: TRBJ1-4

CDR3aa: CASSQVPDTQYF
len: 12
v_gene: TRBV3-1
j_gene: TRBJ2-3

CDR3aa: CASSPWASGPHTDTQYF
len: 17
v_gene: TRBV9
j_gene: TRBJ2-3

CDR3aa: CSARVPGQGYQPQHF
len: 15
v_gene: TRBV20-1
j_gene: TRBJ1-5

CDR3aa: CASSMRTPISNEQFF
len: 15
v_gene: TRBV19
j_gene: TRBJ2-1

CDR3aa: CASSVLLKTGRAGYTF
len: 16
v_gene: TRBV25-1
j_gene: TRBJ1-2

CDR3aa: CASSPGQVPYEQYF
len: 14
v_gene: TRBV19
j_gene: TRBJ2-7

CDR3aa: CSAPRQGNMNTEAFF
len: 15
v_gene: TRBV20-1
j_gene: TRBJ1-1

CDR3aa: CAISGSSGTDYEQYF
len: 15
v_gene: TRBV10-3
j_gene: TRBJ2-7

CDR3aa: CASSTQGRNTEAFF
len: 14
v_gene: TRBV3-1
j_gene: TRBJ1-1

CDR3aa: CSARVVETQYF
len: 11
v_gene: TRBV20-1
j_gene: TRBJ2-5

CDR3aa: CASSHGRNTIYF
len: 12
v_gene: TRBV12-3/TRBV12-4
j_gene: TRBJ1-3

CDR3aa: CASNARGASYEQYF
len: 14
v_gene: TRBV19
j_gene: TRBJ2-7

CDR3aa: CASSPKLAGGSYGSRETQYF
len: 20
v_gene: TRBV5-1
j_gene: TRBJ2-5

CDR3aa: CATSRDVADTQYF
len: 13
v_gene: TRBV15
j_gene: TRBJ2-3

CDR3aa: CSVAVSGRGTGELFF
len: 15
v_gene: TRBV29-1
j_gene: TRBJ2-2

CDR3aa: CASREGGAGETQYF
len: 14
v_gene: TRBV5-1
j_gene: TRBJ2-5

CDR3aa: CASSEGTIEQYF
len: 12
v_gene: TRBV2
j_gene: TRBJ2-7

CDR3aa: CASSQDGAAGELFF
len: 14
v_gene: TRBV4-3
j_gene: TRBJ2-2

CDR3aa: CASVYGIGTDTQYF
len: 14
v_gene: TRBV6-5
j_gene: TRBJ2-3

CDR3aa: CASSFTPWRGVSHPTDTQYF
len: 20
v_gene: TRBV12-3/TRBV12-4
j_gene: TRBJ2-3

CDR3aa: CASSQVPSGEQFF
len: 13
v_gene: TRBV4-1
j_gene: TRBJ2-1

CDR3aa: CAISESAGGNTIYF
len: 14
v_gene: TRBV10-3
j_gene: TRBJ1-3

CDR3aa: CASSALQYNSPLHF
len: 14
v_gene: TRBV2
j_gene: TRBJ1-6

CDR3aa: CASSFREQETQYF
len: 13
v_gene: TRBV7-3
j_gene: TRBJ2-5

CDR3aa: CASSERGKGGYTF
len: 13
v_gene: TRBV2
j_gene: TRBJ1-2

CDR3aa: CASTRTGTDTQYF
len: 13
v_gene: TRBV19
j_gene: TRBJ2-3

CDR3aa: CASSPPDHRPGYTF
len: 14
v_gene: TRBV7-2
j_gene: TRBJ1-2

CDR3aa: CSASGTGESGYTF
len: 13
v_gene: TRBV20-1
j_gene: TRBJ1-2

CDR3aa: CASSVGSPGGGSGNTIYF
len: 18
v_gene: TRBV9
j_gene: TRBJ1-3

CDR3aa: CASSPMGNEQFF
len: 12
v_gene: TRBV28
j_gene: TRBJ2-1

CDR3aa: CASSPADSYEQYF
len: 13
v_gene: TRBV7-9
j_gene: TRBJ2-7

CDR3aa: CASSPRDRNEKLFF
len: 14
v_gene: TRBV5-5
j_gene: TRBJ1-4

CDR3aa: CSAQRQGRIYEQYF
len: 14
v_gene: TRBV20-1
j_gene: TRBJ2-7